This T cell receptor beta chain was sequenced in a study of blood T cell repertoires in COVID-19. Across the whole study: PBMCs, B-cell-depleted T cells, or T cells were the source of the cDNA or gDNA that made up the material.

Germline trimming cut 4 bases from V and 4 bases from J; bases unmatched to any gene: 4. The germline V gene has CDR1 MNHNS and CDR2 SASEGT. This CDR3 is built from 16 residues. Assay: immunoSEQ multiplex PCR; the TCRdb copy retains only in-frame clones and omits some. The sample carries 150,000 to 200,000 clones, roughly 89% recorded once. This TCR was sampled from a man between 18 and 29 years old with active or convalescent COVID-19. The V call is TRBV6-1, the J call TRBJ2-1; 13 bases line up with TRBD2. Sequences were obtained from peripheral blood. Written as DNA, the CDR3 is TGTGCCAGCAGTGCGCCACTAGCGGGAGGGTACAATGAGCAGTTCTTC. Translated: CASSAPLAGGYNEQFF.